Listed here is a single TCR beta chain. The data belong to a study of blood T cell repertoires in COVID-19. About the research overall: Spain, Italy and the United States supplied samples that represented acute and convalescent COVID-19.

CDR1 and CDR2 from the germline V gene are KGHSH and LQKENI. V dropped 0 bases and J dropped 5; count of bases not matched to a gene: 3. The CDR3 is made up of 14 amino acids. How the authors handled the data: For nucleated cells, counts were estimated from reference gene primer amplification. Libraries were prepared by immunoSEQ multiplex PCR; TCRdb keeps only in-frame clonotypes and omits some of them. The D gene and trimming were derived from the DNA, and the V and J assignments and clone size from that table. The table records about 100,000 clones, approximately 88% of them present only once. The sample consisted of peripheral blood. This TCR came from a woman aged 60 to 75 with acute or convalescent COVID-19. The chain has TRBV18 and TRBJ2-5, with 7 bases identical to TRBD1. CDR3 protein: CASSPPGRGETQYF. CDR3 in DNA: TGTGCCAGCTCACCACCAGGCAGGGGGGAGACCCAGTACTTC.